This TCR beta chain stems from a study of cytomegalovirus exposure and HLA in healthy donors. A single count supports this clone. CDR3 length equals 14 residues. In germline, CDR1 is MRHNA, CDR2 SNTAGT. Trimming cost V 5 bases and J 1 base; bases outside gene matches: 4. The primer mix had 60 Vbeta and 13 Jbeta primers. Profiling relied on immunoSEQ multiplex PCR, and the TCRdb table lists in-frame clones only, not all of them. The sample lists more than 120,000 clones, about 80% seen once, with about 6.8% in the top ten. What was sequenced was PBMCs. The sequence came from a woman in her 40s in good health and CMV-seropositive. This chain uses TRBV6-4 with TRBJ2-7, with 8 bases fitting TRBD1. CDR3 protein: CASSPGGPSYEQYF. The CDR3, as DNA: TGTGCCAGCAGTCCAGGGGGCCCTTCCTACGAGCAGTACTTC.